These 24 T cell receptor beta chains were sequenced from one sample in a study of T cells in women clearing cervical HPV infection. The data were produced by immunoSEQ multiplex PCR, yet TCRdb's version contains in-frame clones alone and is incomplete. This repertoire includes about 29,000 clones. Sequencing was performed on blood buffy coat. The receptors were gathered from a woman aged 18 to 75 with a cervical HPV16 infection that either progressed to CIN3+ or cleared (not recorded which).

Notes on this clone: The CDR3 extends 3 residues past the end of the read, so its final part is completed from the germline J gene. The chain combines TRBV7-2 with TRBJ1-1, with TRBD1 as a possible D gene (5 bases). CDR3 length: 12 residues. Germline V gene sequence: CDR1 SGHTA, CDR2 FQGNSA. CDR3 region: CASSLERGEAFF. The sequenced CDR3 bases are TGTGCCAGCAGCTTAGAACGGGGGGAA.

Regarding this clone: The CDR3 is cut off 3 residues early in the read; its end comes from the germline J gene. The chain couples TRBV29-1 to TRBJ1-4, with D possibly matching TRBD1 (5 bases). The V and J ends lost 7 bases and 8 bases respectively, with 17 bases between them. Germline CDR1 reads SQVTM; CDR2 reads ANQGSEA. The CDR3 has 13 residues. CDR3 amino acids: CSAGAGIYEKLFF. CDR3 bases read: TGCAGCGCCGGGGCGGGGATTTACGAAAAA.

To note about this clone: From the germline J gene comes the end of the CDR3, since the read stops 3 residues before it. V gene TRBV7-9 combines with J gene TRBJ2-7, with D possibly being TRBD1 (6 bases). Germline V lookup: CDR1 SEHNR, CDR2 FQNEAQ (reference sequence). The ends were cut back, 1 base at V and 6 bases at J, with 13 bases in the middle. The CDR3 contains 14 residues. The covered CDR3 bases are TGTGCCAGCAGCTTAGGCCAGGGGTCGCGCGAG. Translated, it gives CASSLGQGSRE. The CDR3 in full is CASSLGQGSREQYF.

In regard to this clone: The read is 3 residues too short to cover the CDR3 end, so that end is filled in from the germline J gene. V is TRBV7-2 and J is TRBJ2-7; D remains ambiguous. CDR1 and CDR2 (germline): SGHTA, FQGNSA. The ends were cut back, 1 base at V and 5 bases at J, with 6 bases in the middle. This CDR3 is built from 12 residues. The covered CDR3 bases are TGTGCCAGCAGCTTAGACTTGGACGAG. Residues: CASSLDLDE. The whole CDR3 sequence reads CASSLDLDEQYF.

CDR3 sequence reads: CASSPGGSGGTSTDTQYF. The covered CDR3 bases are TGTGCCAGCAGCCCAGGGGGTAGCGGGGGGACTAGCACAGATACG. The chain has TRBV4-2 and TRBJ2-3; the match to TRBD2 covers 10 bases. The read is 3 residues too short to cover the CDR3 end, so that end is filled in from the germline J gene. The CDR3 spans 18 residues. With V trimmed by 4 bases and J by 0 bases, 10 bases remained unmatched. Germline values: CDR1 LGHNA, CDR2 YNFKEQ.

Remarks on this clone: The sequence runs out 3 residues before the end of the CDR3; the remainder is reconstructed from the germline J gene. The V gene is TRBV18, the J gene TRBJ1-4; D is uncertain. Germline values: CDR1 KGHSH, CDR2 LQKENI. Between the trimmed V and J ends, which lost 4 bases and 10 bases, there was a span of 7 bases. The CDR3 contains 11 residues. CDR3 region: CASSRHRKLFF. The sequenced part of the CDR3 DNA is TGTGCCAGCTCACGGCACAGAAAA.

As concerns this clone: Read data end 3 residues before the CDR3 end; the end is taken from the germline J gene. The chain recombines TRBV3-1 (or the pseudogene TRBV3-2) with TRBJ2-1; 7 bases fit TRBD1. Germline V gene sequence: CDR1 LGHDT, CDR2 YNNKEL (reference sequence). The CDR3 is 14 residues long. The V and J ends lost 2 bases and 5 bases, in that order; junction bases with no gene match: 3. The covered CDR3 bases are TGTGCCAGCAGCCAAAGGGGACAGAACAATGAG. Amino acid sequence: CASSQRGQNNE. The whole CDR3 is CASSQRGQNNEQFF.

A remark on this clone: The read ends 3 residues shy of where the CDR3 ends; the end is completed using the germline J gene. J is TRBJ2-1 and V is TRBV14; 7 nucleotides match TRBD2. Germline V gene lookup returns CDR1 SGHDN and CDR2 FVKESK. The V segment lost 5 bases and the J segment 3 bases; nucleotides outside the gene matches: 16. The CDR3 sequence is 18 residues long. The CDR3 is CASSEAGLEPQFYNEQFF. The CDR3 DNA, read in part, is TGTGCCAGCAGCGAAGCGGGGTTAGAGCCCCAGTTCTACAATGAG.

Worth noting for this clone: Read data end 3 residues before the CDR3 end; the end is taken from the germline J gene. This sequence joins TRBV29-1 and TRBJ1-2; weak D call: TRBD1 (6 bases). The V gene's germline CDR1 is SQVTM and CDR2 ANQGSEA. The CDR3 runs to 13 residues. Deletions cut 7 bases from V and 3 bases from J, with 15 bases between. CDR3 DNA, as far as it was read: TGCAGCGGCTGGGACACCGGGGACTATGGC. This translates into CSGWDTGDYG. The full CDR3 sequence reads CSGWDTGDYGYTF.

For this clone: Read coverage stops 3 residues before the CDR3 terminus; the germline J gene supplies the remainder. The genes are TRBV20-1 and TRBJ1-2, with D perhaps matching TRBD1 (6 bases). V was pared by 1 base and J by 2 bases, with 8 bases between. Looked up from germline, CDR1 is DFQATT and CDR2 is SNEGSKA (reference sequence). The CDR3 extends over 13 amino acids. CDR3 amino acids: CSARVGQNYGYTF. Incomplete CDR3 DNA: TGCAGTGCTAGAGTGGGACAAAACTATGGC.

Here the CDR3 reads CASSRTSGSTDTQYF. The part of the CDR3 DNA that was read is TGTGCCAGCAGCCGGACTAGCGGGAGCACAGATACG. The genes are TRBV7-9 and TRBJ2-3; TRBD2 matches 11 bases. The DNA ends 3 residues before the CDR3 does, and the rest of the CDR3 is filled in from the germline J gene. Germline V gives CDR1 SEHNR, CDR2 FQNEAQ (reference sequence). The CDR3 is made up of 15 amino acids. Trimming removed 5 bases from V and 0 bases from J; junction bases left unmatched: 1. The whole variable domain, filled in from reference TRBV7-9 and TRBJ2-3, reads DTGVSQNPRHKITKRGQNVTFRCDPISEHNRLYWYRQTLGQGPEFLTYFQNEAQLEKSRLLSDRFSAERPKGSFSTLEIQRTEQGDSAMYLCASSRTSGSTDTQYFGPGTRLTVL.

On this clone: The read terminates 3 residues before the CDR3 end, so the remaining end is supplied by the germline J gene. V and J are TRBV30 and TRBJ2-1; the match to TRBD2 covers 10 bases. The V segment lost 2 bases and the J segment 6 bases; nucleotides outside the gene matches: 10. The CDR3 is made up of 16 amino acids. Germline V gene sequence: CDR1 GTSNPN, CDR2 SVGIG (reference sequence). The CDR3 loop reads CAWSSPSGGGFNEQFF. The DNA read from the CDR3 is TGTGCCTGGAGTTCCCCAAGCGGGGGGGGGTTCAATGAG. Drawing the rest from reference TRBV30 and TRBJ2-1, the complete variable domain is SQTIHQWPATLVQPVGSPLSLECTVEGTSNPNLYWYRQAAGRGLQLLFYSVGIGQISSEVPQNLSASRPQDRQFILSSKKLLLSDSGFYLCAWSSPSGGGFNEQFFGPGTRLTVL.

CDR3 residues: CASSSGLAENTGELFF. The DNA read from the CDR3 is TGTGCCAGCAGCTCGGGACTAGCGGAGAACACCGGGGAG. The V call is TRBV5-4, the J call TRBJ2-2, with 11 bases fitting TRBD2. The read ends 3 residues shy of where the CDR3 ends; the end is completed using the germline J gene. Losses at the gene ends were 3 bases for V and 1 base for J; bases not matched to a gene: 2. This CDR3 spans 16 amino acids. Germline V lookup: CDR1 SGHNT, CDR2 YYREEE (reference sequence).

About this clone: Read sequence stops 3 residues before the CDR3 end, and the germline J gene provides the missing end. This chain uses TRBV7-2 with TRBJ2-4; 14 positions agree with TRBD2. Germline V gene data show CDR1 as SGHTA and CDR2 as FQGNSA. The CDR3 is 15 amino acids. This chain's CDR3 is CASSLAETSGGAQYF. The sequenced CDR3 bases are TGTGCCAGCAGCTTAGCGGAGACTAGCGGGGGGGCT.

Remarks on this clone: The sequence runs out 3 residues before the end of the CDR3; the remainder is reconstructed from the germline J gene. The V and J genes are TRBV12-3 or TRBV12-4 and TRBJ2-1; 7 bases agree with TRBD2. With V trimmed by 0 bases and J by 8 bases, 1 base remained unmatched. The length of the CDR3 is 13 residues. The chain's CDR3 is CASSLAGGYEQFF. The sequenced part of the CDR3 DNA is TGTGCCAGCAGTTTAGCGGGGGGGTATGAG.

On this clone itself: The CDR3 is cut off 3 residues early in the read; its end comes from the germline J gene. The chain is built from TRBV20-1 and TRBJ1-6; D is perhaps TRBD1 (5 bases). Germline values: CDR1 DFQATT, CDR2 SNEGSKA (reference sequence). The CDR3 consists of 15 residues. V lost 0 bases, J lost 9 bases, and 15 bases lay in between. The CDR3 bases that were read are TGCAGTGCTAGAGATACGGGGACGGGGGGTTCACCC. The encoded protein is CSARDTGTGGSP. The entire CDR3 sequence reads CSARDTGTGGSPLHF.

A remark on this clone: The CDR3 is cut off 3 residues early in the read; its end comes from the germline J gene. V gene TRBV7-2 combines with J gene TRBJ1-1; D is possibly TRBD1 (6 bases). The CDR3 is 14 residues long. V was cut by 3 bases and J by 6 bases, with 14 bases left in between. Germline CDR1 SGHTA, CDR2 FQGNSA. CDR3 bases read: TGTGCCAGCAGCTTCCAGGGGACGAGCGCTGAA. This codes for CASSFQGTSAE. The CDR3, in full, reads CASSFQGTSAEAFF. The variable domain in full, with the rest retrieved from reference TRBV7-2 and TRBJ1-1, is GAGVSQSPSNKVTEKGKDVELRCDPISGHTALYWYRQSLGQGLEFLIYFQGNSAPDKSGLPSDRFSAERTGGSVSTLTIQRTQQEDSAVYLCASSFQGTSAEAFFGQGTRLTVV.

The sequenced part of the CDR3 DNA is TGTGCCTGGCAGGGCGCCGGGGGA. It codes for CAWQGAGG. From start to end, the CDR3 is CAWQGAGGAFF. The chain uses TRBV30 and TRBJ1-1, with D possibly TRBD1 on 5 matching bases. The sequenced fragment ends 3 residues before the CDR3 boundary, so the rest is inferred from the germline J gene. The CDR3 totals 11 residues. Germline lookup yields CDR1 GTSNPN and CDR2 SVGIG (reference sequence).

The CDR3 bases that were read are TGCAGCGTTGGGGGCTACAGGGGTCGAATTAATGAG. This gives the protein CSVGGYRGRINE. In full, the CDR3 reads CSVGGYRGRINEQFF. The J gene is TRBJ2-1, the V gene TRBV29-1; TRBD1 matches at 7 bases. From the germline J gene comes the end of the CDR3, since the read stops 3 residues before it. Trimming removed 4 bases from V and 7 bases from J; junction bases left unmatched: 13. In germline, CDR1 is SQVTM, CDR2 ANQGSEA. This CDR3 contains 15 residues.

As concerns this clone: Sequencing ends 3 residues short of the CDR3 end; the germline J gene provides the rest. This rearrangement joins TRBV6-1 to TRBJ1-2; no firm D call. Germline CDR1 reads MNHNS; CDR2 reads SASEGT. This CDR3 comprises 13 residues. CDR3 in amino acids: CASSEDRGGGYTF. The CDR3 bases that were read are TGTGCCAGCAGTGAGGACCGGGGAGGAGGC.

On this clone itself: The DNA ends 3 residues before the CDR3 does, and the rest of the CDR3 is filled in from the germline J gene. The chain joins TRBV7-9 to TRBJ1-4; possibly TRBD1 for D (5 bases). The CDR3 loop spans 12 amino acids. The V gene lost 3 bases and the J gene lost 8 bases, with 7 bases spanning the gap. Germline V CDR1 and CDR2: SEHNR, FQNEAQ (reference sequence). The CDR3 bases that were read are TGTGCCAGCAGCTTGGGGGGGGAAAAA. Residues: CASSLGGEK. The full CDR3 reads CASSLGGEKLFF.

As concerns this clone: The read terminates 3 residues before the CDR3 end, so the remaining end is supplied by the germline J gene. This chain uses TRBV6-1 with TRBJ2-1, with D tentatively TRBD1 (6 bases). CDR1 and CDR2 from the germline V gene are MNHNS and SASEGT. The V and J ends lost 2 bases and 5 bases respectively, with 13 bases between them. This CDR3 region has 15 residues. CDR3 DNA (partial): TGTGCCAGCAGTGAATGGGGGCCAACGAACAATGAG. This gives the protein CASSEWGPTNNE. The whole CDR3 protein is CASSEWGPTNNEQFF.

A remark on this clone: The DNA ends 3 residues before the CDR3 does, and the rest of the CDR3 is filled in from the germline J gene. The chain has TRBV11-2 and TRBJ2-3; 10 bases match TRBD2. Trimming took 10 bases from V and 4 from J; bases not matched to a gene: 8. The germline V gene encodes CDR1 SGHAT and CDR2 FQNNGV. This CDR3 comprises 14 residues. CDR3 DNA, as far as it was read: TGTGCCACCAGGACTAGCGGAATTCCAGATACG. This translates into CATRTSGIPDT. The entire CDR3 sequence reads CATRTSGIPDTQYF.

In the case of this clone: The sequenced fragment ends 3 residues before the CDR3 boundary, so the rest is inferred from the germline J gene. The genes are TRBV5-5 and TRBJ2-1; no definite D call. This CDR3 has 15 amino acids. The V end lost 0 bases, the J end lost 3 bases, and 10 bases lay between the germline ends. CDR1 and CDR2 from the germline V gene are SGHKS and YYEKEE (reference sequence). The covered CDR3 bases are TGTGCCAGCAGCTTGGGGCAGATAATCTACAATGAG. This codes for CASSLGQIIYNE. In full, the CDR3 reads CASSLGQIIYNEQFF. The full variable domain, its missing parts supplied by reference TRBV5-5 and TRBJ2-1, is DAGVTQSPTHLIKTRGQQVTLRCSPISGHKSVSWYQQVLGQGPQFIFQYYEKEERGRGNFPDRFSARQFPNYSSELNVNALLLGDSALYLCASSLGQIIYNEQFFGPGTRLTVL.